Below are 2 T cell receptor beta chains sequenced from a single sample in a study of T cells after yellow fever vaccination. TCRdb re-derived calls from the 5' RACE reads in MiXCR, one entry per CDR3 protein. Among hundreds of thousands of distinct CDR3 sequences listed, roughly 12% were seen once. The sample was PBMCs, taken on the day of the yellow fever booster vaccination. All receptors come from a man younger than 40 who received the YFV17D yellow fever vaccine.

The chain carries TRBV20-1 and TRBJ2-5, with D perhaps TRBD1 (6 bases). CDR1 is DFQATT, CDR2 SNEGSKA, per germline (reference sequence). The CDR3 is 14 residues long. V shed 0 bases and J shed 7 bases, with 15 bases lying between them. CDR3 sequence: CSAREDSAFWTQYF. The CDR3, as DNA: TGCAGTGCTAGAGAGGACAGTGCTTTTTGGACCCAGTACTTC.

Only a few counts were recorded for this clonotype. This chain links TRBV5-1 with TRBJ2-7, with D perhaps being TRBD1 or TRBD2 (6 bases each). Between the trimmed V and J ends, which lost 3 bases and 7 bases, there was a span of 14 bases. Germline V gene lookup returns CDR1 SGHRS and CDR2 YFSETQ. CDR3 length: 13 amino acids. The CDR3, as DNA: TGCGCCAGCAGCTCCCTCAGGGGAGGAGAGCAGTACTTC. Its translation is CASSSLRGGEQYF.